This is a list of T cell receptor beta chains from one sample in a study of cytomegalovirus exposure and HLA in healthy donors. TCRdb's copy holds only in-frame clones and misses some; the assay was immunoSEQ multiplex PCR. The profile shows roughly 200,000 clones, about 81% of them singletons. What was sequenced was PBMCs. All receptors derive from a woman younger than 45 in good health and CMV-seronegative. CDR3s include the opening cysteine and the closing phenylalanine or tryptophan. Each record gives: V gene, J gene, D gene, clone size, CDR3 protein, CDR3 DNA. The D gene is left open where the match is weak. Clone size is given for some rows only: seen once, a few or many times, or a class if the clone is expanded.

TRBV29-1	TRBJ2-2	.	.	CSVQGVSGAGELFF	TGCAGCGTTCAAGGGGTAAGCGGTGCCGGGGAGCTGTTTTTT
TRBV7-2	TRBJ2-7	TRBD2	.	CASSLTSGAYEQYF	TGTGCCAGCAGCTTAACGAGCGGGGCCTACGAGCAGTACTTC
TRBV6-1	TRBJ2-7	.	.	CASLALQTYEQYF	TGTGCCAGCTTAGCACTGCAAACTTACGAGCAGTACTTC
TRBV6-5	TRBJ1-2	.	.	CASSYKREVGGYTF	TGTGCCAGCAGTTATAAAAGGGAGGTGGGGGGCTACACCTTC
TRBV28	TRBJ2-5	.	.	CASSNREGAGKETQYF	TGTGCCAGCAGTAACCGGGAGGGGGCCGGAAAAGAGACCCAGTACTTC
TRBV7-9	TRBJ1-3	.	.	CASTGLGQSSGNTIYF	TGTGCCAGCACTGGACTCGGACAGAGCTCTGGAAACACCATATATTTT
TRBV18	TRBJ1-1	TRBD1	.	CASSPIRGRGNTEAFF	TGTGCCAGCTCACCAATAAGGGGGCGAGGGAACACTGAAGCTTTCTTT
TRBV13	TRBJ2-7	TRBD1	few	CASSPQGVDVQYF	TGTGCCAGCAGTCCACAGGGGGTGGACGTGCAGTACTTC
TRBV4-2	TRBJ2-3	.	.	CASSQGRGSTDTQYF	TGTGCCAGCAGCCAAGGGCGCGGTAGCACAGATACGCAGTATTTT
TRBV30	TRBJ2-1	TRBD2	.	CAWRETSGGRNEQFF	TGTGCCTGGAGGGAGACTAGCGGGGGGCGTAATGAGCAGTTCTTC
TRBV6-4	TRBJ2-7	.	.	CASSEGAGSFYEQYF	TGTGCCAGCAGTGAAGGGGCCGGGAGTTTCTACGAGCAGTACTTC
TRBV27	TRBJ2-3	.	.	CASSQPWRGPTGDTQYF	TGTGCCAGCAGTCAACCTTGGCGGGGGCCAACGGGAGATACGCAGTATTTT
TRBV6-5	TRBJ1-2	.	.	CASIRRAEDGYTF	TGTGCCAGCATCAGACGGGCGGAGGATGGCTACACCTTC
TRBV15	TRBJ2-3	TRBD1	.	CATSRGGQGTDTQYF	TGTGCCACCAGCAGAGGGGGACAGGGAACAGATACGCAGTATTTT
TRBV27	TRBJ2-1	TRBD2	.	CASSPLGGAGAGRDNEQFF	TGTGCCAGCAGTCCCTTGGGAGGGGCTGGAGCGGGAAGGGACAATGAGCAGTTCTTC
TRBV7-9	TRBJ1-1	.	.	CASSLQGKNTEAFF	TGTGCCAGCAGCCTACAGGGTAAGAACACTGAAGCTTTCTTT
TRBV9	TRBJ2-5	TRBD2	.	CASSAHGTSGETQYF	TGTGCCAGCAGCGCCCACGGGACTAGCGGAGAGACCCAGTACTTC
TRBV5-1	TRBJ2-7	TRBD1	.	CASSSTGDYEQYF	TGCGCCAGCAGCTCAACAGGGGACTACGAGCAGTACTTC
TRBV5-4	TRBJ1-1	TRBD1	once	CASSTTGGSLYTEAFF	TGTGCCAGCAGTACAACAGGGGGGAGTTTGTACACTGAAGCTTTCTTT
TRBV7-2	TRBJ1-1	.	.	CASSLGVDRNTEAFF	TGTGCCAGCAGCTTAGGAGTGGACAGGAACACTGAAGCTTTCTTT